Listed below are T cell receptor beta chains from one sample, sequenced in a study of CD8+ T cells in alopecia areata. Data came from immunoSEQ multiplex PCR; TCRdb stores just in-frame clones and leaves some out. The top ten clones hold more than 0.4% of a sample with over 200,000 clones, around 62% of them seen once. The specimen comprised CD4+ T cells sorted from blood, sampled at week 0. The source of these receptors is a human donor with alopecia areata. Each CDR3 is given with its conserved first and last residue. D genes are given only for firm matches. Some rows have no size entry. The others give once, few or many, or a class for an expanded clone.

D,J,size,V,DNA,CDR3
TRBD2,TRBJ2-3,-,TRBV5-1,TGCGCCAGCAGCTTGGCGGGAGGGGCTTCTGGAGATACGCAGTATTTT,CASSLAGGASGDTQYF
-,TRBJ2-5,-,TRBV7-2,TGTGCCAGCAGCTTTATCGAGACCCAGTACTTC,CASSFIETQYF
-,TRBJ2-2,many,TRBV2,TGTGCCAGCAGGACCCCAAGGGGTCGGCCCGGGGAGCTGTTTTTT,CASRTPRGRPGELFF
TRBD2,TRBJ2-1,-,TRBV5-1,TGCGCCAGCAGCTTGCCTACTAGCGGTGGTGAGCAGTTCTTC,CASSLPTSGGEQFF
TRBD2,TRBJ2-1,-,TRBV29-1,TGCAGCGTTGGGCGGGGGAGCTCCTACAATGAGCAGTTCTTC,CSVGRGSSYNEQFF
-,TRBJ2-1,few,TRBV19,TGTGCCAGTAAGGGGGTGAGGTCGGGATACGGGGTGAATGAGCAGTTCTTC,CASKGVRSGYGVNEQFF
-,TRBJ2-3,-,TRBV19,TGTGCCAGTAACGGACTACCTAGCACAGATACGCAGTATTTT,CASNGLPSTDTQYF
-,TRBJ2-3,-,TRBV6-5,TGTGCCAGCAGTTACTCAGGGGATGGCACAGATACGCAGTATTTT,CASSYSGDGTDTQYF
-,TRBJ1-2,-,TRBV9,TGTGCCAGCAGCGCCCTCCCGGACAGCGACTATGGCTACACCTTC,CASSALPDSDYGYTF
TRBD2,TRBJ2-7,-,TRBV11-2,TGTGCCAGCAGCTTACTCATAGGACTAGCGGGGCCCTCCTCCTACGAGCAGTACTTC,CASSLLIGLAGPSSYEQYF
TRBD1,TRBJ2-7,-,TRBV5-6,TGTGCCAGCAGCCCTGGACAGGACGAGCAGTACTTC,CASSPGQDEQYF
TRBD1,TRBJ2-6,few,TRBV7-2,TGTGCCAGCAGCTCTGGGACAGGGGCTGGGGCCAACGTCCTGACTTTC,CASSSGTGAGANVLTF
-,TRBJ2-1,-,TRBV6-5,TGTGCCAGCAGTTACTCAGGACGGGACGGCCGGGATGAGCAGTTCTTC,CASSYSGRDGRDEQFF
-,TRBJ2-2,-,TRBV2,TGTGCCAGCCAGAGCGACACCAACACCGGGGAGCTGTTTTTT,CASQSDTNTGELFF
TRBD1,TRBJ2-3,-,TRBV29-1,TGCAGCGTTCGCGTGGGACAGGGGACAGATACGCAGTATTTT,CSVRVGQGTDTQYF
TRBD1,TRBJ2-7,once,TRBV10-3,TGTGCCATCAGTCCCGGGACAGGTGCCTACGAGCAGTACTTC,CAISPGTGAYEQYF
-,TRBJ2-1,-,TRBV14,TGTGCCAGCAGCCCTGGGGCAAACGCCTACAATGAGCAGTTCTTC,CASSPGANAYNEQFF
TRBD1,TRBJ1-5,-,TRBV15,TGTGCCACCAGCAGAGATCTCTCGGGACAGGGGGCAGGACAGCCCCAGCATTTT,CATSRDLSGQGAGQPQHF
-,TRBJ1-2,-,TRBV5-1,TGCGCCAGCAGCTTTGATCCTGCGGGAGGCTACACCTTC,CASSFDPAGGYTF
-,TRBJ2-3,-,TRBV6-5,TGTGCCAGCAGTTACGGAGGGGGCGGGACAGATACGCAGTATTTT,CASSYGGGGTDTQYF
TRBD1,TRBJ2-7,-,TRBV29-1,TGCAGCGTTGAAGATGATCAGGGGGTAAGCTCCTACGAGCAGTACTTC,CSVEDDQGVSSYEQYF
-,TRBJ2-1,few,TRBV29-1,TGCAGCGTTGAAGATCTGGGCCGAACCTACAATGAGCAGTTCTTC,CSVEDLGRTYNEQFF
-,TRBJ2-5,-,TRBV5-1,TGCGCCAGCAGCTTGGGAGCGAGCCAAGAGACCCAGTACTTC,CASSLGASQETQYF
TRBD1,TRBJ2-1,-,TRBV5-6,TGTGCCAGCAGGCGGCCGGGACAGGGGCCATGGGAGCAGTTCTTC,CASRRPGQGPWEQFF
-,TRBJ2-7,-,TRBV30,TGTGCCTGTCAAAAAAAAGGACAGAGCTCCTACGAGCAGTACTTC,CACQKKGQSSYEQYF
-,TRBJ2-5,few,TRBV6-1,TGTGCCAGCAGTGAACCGGGGCAAGAGACCCAGTACTTC,CASSEPGQETQYF
-,TRBJ1-1,-,TRBV5-1,TGCGCCAGCAGTCACTCCGGGACGGTGGACACTGAAGCTTTCTTT,CASSHSGTVDTEAFF
-,TRBJ1-1,-,TRBV29-1,TGCAGCGTTGAAGCCTACCTACCTGAAGCTTTCTTT,CSVEAYLPEAFF
-,TRBJ2-1,few,TRBV11-2,TGTGCCAGCAGCCAAGAGATGGGATACAATGAGCAGTTCTTC,CASSQEMGYNEQFF
TRBD1,TRBJ2-5,-,TRBV5-1,TGCGCCAGCAGCTTGAACAGGGGAGAGACCCAGTACTTC,CASSLNRGETQYF
-,TRBJ1-4,-,TRBV2,TGTGCCAGCAGTGACGTTGAGGAAAAACTGTTTTTT,CASSDVEEKLFF
-,TRBJ2-7,-,TRBV30,TGTGCCTGGAGCTCCTTTGGTAAGGCCCACGAGCAGTACTTC,CAWSSFGKAHEQYF
-,TRBJ1-1,-,TRBV10-2,TGCGCCAGCAGTGTAACCAACACTGAAGCTTTCTTT,CASSVTNTEAFF
-,TRBJ1-2,-,TRBV9,TGTGCCAGCAGCGTAGGTCGGGGCTATGGCTACACCTTC,CASSVGRGYGYTF
-,TRBJ2-3,-,TRBV20-1,TGCAGTGCTAGAGTTGTAGATACGCAGTATTTT,CSARVVDTQYF
-,TRBJ1-5,-,TRBV5-1,TGCGCCAGCAGGGTGAGGGTCGAAGGACCCCAGCATTTT,CASRVRVEGPQHF
-,TRBJ1-5,-,TRBV19,TGTGCCAGTAGTATGGGGCGGGGGGGTCAGCCCCAGCATTTT,CASSMGRGGQPQHF
-,TRBJ1-5,once,TRBV4-1,TGCGCCAGCAGCCACTTGGACAGCTCTAGCAATCAGCCCCAGCATTTT,CASSHLDSSSNQPQHF
-,TRBJ1-4,few,TRBV7-9,TGTGCCAGCAGCTCCCCCGGGGCTACTAATGAAAAACTGTTTTTT,CASSSPGATNEKLFF
-,TRBJ1-4,few,TRBV4-1,TGCGCCAGCAGCCAAGTTAACAGCGAAAAACTGTTTTTT,CASSQVNSEKLFF
-,TRBJ1-5,-,TRBV29-1,TGCAGCGTTGAAGACGGCACAGGTTCTCAGCCCCAGCATTTT,CSVEDGTGSQPQHF
TRBD2,TRBJ2-3,-,TRBV9,TGTGCCAGCAGCCTAACCGGGACTAGCGGCACAGATACGCAGTATTTT,CASSLTGTSGTDTQYF
TRBD1,TRBJ2-1,-,TRBV27,TGTGCCAGCAGTCATCGGACAGGCGCCTACAATGAGCAGTTCTTC,CASSHRTGAYNEQFF
TRBD2,TRBJ2-1,-,TRBV11-1,TGTGCCAGCAGCCCCGGACTAGCGGGGAGGTATGAGCAGTTCTTC,CASSPGLAGRYEQFF
-,TRBJ2-1,-,TRBV30,TGTGCCTGGAGTGTACAAAGGGGTGAGCAGTTCTTC,CAWSVQRGEQFF
-,TRBJ1-5,-,TRBV20-1,TGCAGTGCTAGAAACGGTCAGCCCCAGCATTTT,CSARNGQPQHF
-,TRBJ1-2,once,TRBV14,TGTGCCAGCAGCCAAGATGTCACAAACTATGGCTACACCTTC,CASSQDVTNYGYTF
TRBD2,TRBJ2-2,-,TRBV7-3,TGTGCCAGCAGCTTAGGGCGGCTAGCGGGAACAGCCGGGGAGCTGTTTTTT,CASSLGRLAGTAGELFF
-,TRBJ2-7,few,TRBV5-6,TGTGCCAGCAGCTTGGTAGGCAGCACCTACGAGCAGTACTTC,CASSLVGSTYEQYF
TRBD2,TRBJ2-1,-,TRBV5-1,TGCGCCAGCAGCTCCTTTACCCGTGGGACTAGCGGGAGCAACCAGCAGTTCTTC,CASSSFTRGTSGSNQQFF
TRBD1,TRBJ1-2,-,TRBV6-6,TGTGCCAGCAGCCCCGGGACAGGCTATGGCTACACCTTC,CASSPGTGYGYTF